This T cell receptor beta chain was observed in a study of OX40 agonist ivuxolimab in advanced cancers. Overall study context: Subjects had a mean age of around 63 years, with a range of about 23 to 85; approximately 83% were male. Prior therapy, whether anti-PD-1, anti-PD-L1 or anti-CTLA-4, was allowed, and roughly 41% had some. The study's findings and limits: At 0.1 to 3.0 mg/kg and by week 6, CD4+ and CD8+ T cells in the blood had expanded clonally.

The CDR3 length is 16 residues. Germline CDR1 reads SGHNT; CDR2 reads YENEEA. V lost 1 base and J lost 2, with 14 bases in between. The repertoire was sequenced with immunoSEQ multiplex PCR; TCRdb's copy has only in-frame clones and lacks some. The sample lists nearly 45,000 clones, 80% seen once, with 3.5% to 5% in the top ten. Notes on this clone: Its antigen is still unknown.

This clonotype was obtained from an adult with an advanced solid tumor such as melanoma, head and neck, liver or kidney cancer. The source was CD4+ or CD8+ T cells sorted from blood, collected in a trial of the OX40 agonist ivuxolimab. This chain connects TRBV11-3 to TRBJ2-5, with a tentative D call TRBD1 (7 bases). CDR3 sequence: CASSLGGQGGQETQYF. In nucleotides, the CDR3 is TGTGCCAGCAGCTTAGGAGGTCAGGGGGGACAAGAGACCCAGTACTTC.